The rows below give T cell receptor beta chains drawn from one sample of a study of blood T cell repertoires in COVID-19. TCRdb's copy holds only in-frame clones and misses some; the assay was immunoSEQ multiplex PCR. The table lists under 50,000 clones, 70% to 90% of them singletons, with 34% in the top ten. Sequencing input: peripheral blood. The source of these receptors is a man in his 70s with active COVID-19. Both conserved end residues are part of each CDR3. Fields, in order: D gene, clone size, J gene, V gene, CDR3 DNA, CDR3 protein. D genes are given only for firm matches. Part of the rows lack a size; the others show once, few, many or a class for expanded clones.

D gene: TRBD1
clone size: -
J gene: TRBJ2-2
V gene: TRBV2
CDR3 DNA: TGTGCCAGTTCCGGGACAGAAGTTACCGGGGAGCTGTTTTTT
CDR3 protein: CASSGTEVTGELFF

D gene: -
clone size: once
J gene: TRBJ1-2
V gene: TRBV3-1/TRBV3-2
CDR3 DNA: TGTGCCAGCAGCCAGGGGCAGTCCTATGGCTACACCTTC
CDR3 protein: CASSQGQSYGYTF

D gene: -
clone size: -
J gene: TRBJ2-7
V gene: TRBV18
CDR3 DNA: TGTGCCAGCTCACCTACACAGACCTCCTACGAGCAGTACTTC
CDR3 protein: CASSPTQTSYEQYF

D gene: -
clone size: -
J gene: TRBJ2-5
V gene: TRBV5-1
CDR3 DNA: TGCGCCAGCAGCCACTCCGCACTTAGGGGCCAAGAGACCCAGTACTTC
CDR3 protein: CASSHSALRGQETQYF

D gene: TRBD1
clone size: -
J gene: TRBJ2-3
V gene: TRBV9
CDR3 DNA: TGTGCCAGCAGCCCGCGGACAGGGGGCGGTACGCAGTATTTT
CDR3 protein: CASSPRTGGGTQYF

D gene: -
clone size: -
J gene: TRBJ1-2
V gene: TRBV5-1
CDR3 DNA: TGCGCCAGCAGCCTACAGGAGCCTGGCTATGGCTACACCTTC
CDR3 protein: CASSLQEPGYGYTF

D gene: -
clone size: -
J gene: TRBJ2-7
V gene: TRBV5-1
CDR3 DNA: TGCGCCAGCAGCTTGGTTAGCGTCGCCTGGTTAAGCTCCTACGAGCAGTACTTC
CDR3 protein: CASSLVSVAWLSSYEQYF

D gene: -
clone size: once
J gene: TRBJ2-1
V gene: TRBV2
CDR3 DNA: TGTGCCATCCGACAGGCGAGCTCCTACAATGAGCAGTTCTTC
CDR3 protein: CAIRQASSYNEQFF

D gene: -
clone size: -
J gene: TRBJ1-3
V gene: TRBV28
CDR3 DNA: TGTGCCAGCAGTCCTCCGACAGCAAACTCTGGAAACACCATATATTTT
CDR3 protein: CASSPPTANSGNTIYF

D gene: -
clone size: -
J gene: TRBJ2-5
V gene: TRBV18
CDR3 DNA: TGTGCCAGCTCACCCTCGGGAGTAGAGACCCAGTACTTC
CDR3 protein: CASSPSGVETQYF

D gene: -
clone size: -
J gene: TRBJ1-2
V gene: TRBV2
CDR3 DNA: TGTGCCAGCAGTGAAAGGTTGGGGGGCTATGGCTACACCTTC
CDR3 protein: CASSERLGGYGYTF

D gene: -
clone size: -
J gene: TRBJ2-1
V gene: TRBV21-1
CDR3 DNA: TGTGCCAGCAGCAAAGCGGAGTGGGGGGTTTACAATGAGCAGTTCTTC
CDR3 protein: CASSKAEWGVYNEQFF

D gene: -
clone size: -
J gene: TRBJ2-7
V gene: TRBV3-1/TRBV3-2
CDR3 DNA: TGTGCCAGCAGCCAAGCCTACAGAAGGGAGCAGTACTTC
CDR3 protein: CASSQAYRREQYF

D gene: -
clone size: -
J gene: TRBJ2-7
V gene: TRBV19
CDR3 DNA: TGTGCCAGTACCGACAGAGGCGAGCAGTACTTC
CDR3 protein: CASTDRGEQYF

D gene: -
clone size: -
J gene: TRBJ2-7
V gene: TRBV7-2
CDR3 DNA: TGTGCCAGCGGCCGGGGCGCAGGGGACTACGAGCAGTACTTC
CDR3 protein: CASGRGAGDYEQYF

D gene: -
clone size: -
J gene: TRBJ2-5
V gene: TRBV7-9
CDR3 DNA: TGTGCCAGCAGCCCCAGAGGTCGGCTTTACGGCCAAGAGACCCAGTACTTC
CDR3 protein: CASSPRGRLYGQETQYF

D gene: TRBD2
clone size: -
J gene: TRBJ2-7
V gene: TRBV2
CDR3 DNA: TGTGCCAGCAGAGATGAGGGACTAGCCTCCTACGAGCAGTACTTC
CDR3 protein: CASRDEGLASYEQYF

D gene: -
clone size: -
J gene: TRBJ1-1
V gene: TRBV30
CDR3 DNA: TGTGCCTGGTCCTTACCGGGAATAATTAACACTGAAGCTTTCTTT
CDR3 protein: CAWSLPGIINTEAFF

D gene: TRBD1
clone size: -
J gene: TRBJ2-7
V gene: TRBV5-4
CDR3 DNA: TGTGCCAGCAGCTTGGCCCCGGGACAGGGGGCTTACGAGCAGTACTTC
CDR3 protein: CASSLAPGQGAYEQYF

D gene: TRBD1
clone size: -
J gene: TRBJ1-6
V gene: TRBV27
CDR3 DNA: TGTGCCAGCAGTATCACGACAGGGGTAGGGTCCTATAATTCACCCCTCCACTTT
CDR3 protein: CASSITTGVGSYNSPLHF

D gene: -
clone size: once
J gene: TRBJ2-7
V gene: TRBV21-1
CDR3 DNA: TGTGCCAGCAGCACCACAGGCTGGGGGGGCCTAGTCGAGCAGTACTTC
CDR3 protein: CASSTTGWGGLVEQYF

D gene: -
clone size: -
J gene: TRBJ2-3
V gene: TRBV12-3/TRBV12-4
CDR3 DNA: TGTGCCAGCAGTTTCTCGGGGGTTGATACGCAGTATTTT
CDR3 protein: CASSFSGVDTQYF

D gene: TRBD2
clone size: -
J gene: TRBJ2-2
V gene: TRBV7-3
CDR3 DNA: TGTGCCAGCAGCTTAAGGGCGGGGGGCACCGGGGAGCTGTTTTTT
CDR3 protein: CASSLRAGGTGELFF

D gene: -
clone size: -
J gene: TRBJ2-1
V gene: TRBV19
CDR3 DNA: TGTGCCAGTAGTATAAGCCAGGGCACCACCTACAATGAGCAGTTCTTC
CDR3 protein: CASSISQGTTYNEQFF